Following are 17 T cell receptor beta chains from one sample sequenced in a study of monozygotic twins with inflammatory bowel disease. With the 5' RACE reads reprocessed, TCRdb shows one record per CDR3 protein and no DNA. Its listing shows approximately 400,000 distinct CDR3 sequences. Sequencing input: blood. Receptor source: a human donor with ulcerative colitis or Crohn's disease, or a healthy co-twin of an affected twin (not recorded which).

J is TRBJ2-2 and V is TRBV5-1. CDR3 length: 14 residues. Germline lookup yields CDR1 SGHRS and CDR2 YFSETQ. CDR3 sequence: CASSYVSFPGELIF.

V is TRBV6-5 and J is TRBJ1-5. Germline V CDR1 and CDR2: MNHEY, SVGAGI. The CDR3 consists of 12 residues. The CDR3 sequence: CASSSRHQPQHF.

The chain employs TRBV5-1 and TRBJ1-1; TCRdb returns TRBD1, unconfirmable since there is no DNA. Per germline, CDR1 SGHRS and CDR2 YFSETQ. This CDR3 comprises 16 residues. The CDR3 spells CASSSTPGQGATEAFF.

This rearrangement joins TRBV10-2 to TRBJ1-1. Germline V lookup: CDR1 WSHSY, CDR2 SAAADI. CDR3 length: 14 amino acids. Here the CDR3 reads CASSESRMNTEAFF.

This chain connects TRBV20-1 to TRBJ2-1. CDR3 length: 15 residues. Germline V gives CDR1 DFQATT, CDR2 SNEGSKA (reference sequence). The CDR3 region is CSASSTGASYNEQFF.

The gene calls are TRBV5-4 and TRBJ2-3; checking the TCRdb D call of TRBD1 is not possible without DNA. The CDR3 is 14 residues long. CDR1 is SGHNT, CDR2 YYREEE, per germline (reference sequence). CDR3 sequence: CASSADSSTDTQYF.

The rearrangement uses TRBV15 and TRBJ1-4. CDR1 and CDR2 from the germline V gene are LNHNV and YYDKDF (reference sequence). This CDR3 contains 16 residues. The CDR3 spells CATSPYGGGTNEKLFF.

The chain couples TRBV27 to TRBJ1-2; TCRdb designates TRBD1, a call that cannot be tested without DNA. Germline CDR1 and CDR2: MNHEY and SMNVEV (reference sequence). The CDR3 covers 13 residues. CDR3 in amino acids: CASSFQGARGYTF.

The genes are TRBV7-9 and TRBJ1-4. There are 15 residues in the CDR3. CDR1 is SEHNR and CDR2 is FQNEAQ in the germline V gene (reference sequence). CDR3 sequence: CASSLSQGLNEKLFF.

The chain couples TRBV5-6 to TRBJ1-1. The CDR3 is made up of 16 amino acids. Germline V lookup: CDR1 SGHDT, CDR2 YYEEEE. CDR3 loop: CASSFGRRARDTEAFF.

The chain has TRBV30 and TRBJ2-4; lacking DNA, the TRBD2 call made by TCRdb goes unchecked. CDR1 and CDR2 (germline): GTSNPN, SVGIG (reference sequence). The CDR3 consists of 18 residues. The CDR3 spells CAWSKPGLADLAKNIQYF. Variable domain in full (rest from reference TRBV30 and TRBJ2-4): SQTIHQWPATLVQPVGSPLSLECTVEGTSNPNLYWYRQAAGRGLQLLFYSVGIGQISSEVPQNLSASRPQDRQFILSSKKLLLSDSGFYLCAWSKPGLADLAKNIQYFGAGTRLSVL.

The chain carries TRBV6-1 and TRBJ2-3; with no DNA, the TCRdb D assignment of TRBD2 cannot be verified. The CDR3 runs 15 residues. Per germline, CDR1 MNHNS and CDR2 SASEGT. This chain's CDR3 is CASSQEGLGTDTQYF.

The chain has TRBV20-1 and TRBJ2-1; TCRdb designates TRBD1, a call that cannot be tested without DNA. Germline-derived CDR1 and CDR2 are DFQATT and SNEGSKA (reference sequence). The CDR3 is made up of 20 amino acids. The CDR3 spells CSARDARTGFGLAAYNEQFF.

The V and J genes are TRBV5-4 and TRBJ2-2; the TRBD2 assignment by TCRdb is unverifiable without DNA. CDR1 is SGHNT and CDR2 is YYREEE in the germline V gene (reference sequence). CDR3 size: 16 residues. CDR3 protein: CASSPGTSYLTGELFF.

The J gene is TRBJ2-1, the V gene TRBV19; TCRdb lists TRBD1, though no DNA is available to test this call. CDR1 and CDR2 from the germline V gene are LNHDA and SQIVND (reference sequence). The CDR3 covers 16 residues. The CDR3: CASSITGTRMNNEQLF.

J is TRBJ2-7 and V is TRBV7-2. The germline V gene encodes CDR1 SGHTA and CDR2 FQGNSA. The CDR3 is 15 residues long. This CDR3 reads CASSLDIGGPYEQYF.

V is TRBV9 and J is TRBJ2-2. This CDR3 comprises 13 residues. Germline V gene lookup returns CDR1 SGDLS and CDR2 YYNGEE. The CDR3 sequence is CASSVESAGELFF.